What follows are 27 T cell receptor beta chains derived from one specimen sequenced in a study of cytomegalovirus exposure and HLA in healthy donors listed by TCRdb under 2017. The method behind the library was the immunoSEQ multiplex PCR assay. For the multiplex PCR, a mixture combining 60 forward primers for TCR Vbeta segments and 13 reverse primers for TCR Jbeta segments was used. The table comes from immuneACCESS by way of TCRdb, which keeps in-frame sequences with V and J called. Part of the clones is missing from these tables; in studies checked, under half for an unresolved V gene and the rest for unknown reasons. Counted in this sample were 150,000 to 200,000 clones; 78% of them appeared once. The ten most abundant clones make up about 6% of the sample. Sequencing used PBMCs. The receptors were gathered from a woman in her 30s in good health and CMV-seropositive.

With respect to this clone: The junction and the germline gene differ at one end; a read error may be behind it. CDR3: CASREWRGNTEAFF. For the CDR3, the DNA is TGTGCCAGCCGTGAGTGGAGGGGGAACACTGAAGCTTTCTTT. This chain connects TRBV6-1 to TRBJ1-1; D is possibly TRBD1 (5 bases). The CDR3 length is 14 residues. Germline V gene sequence: CDR1 MNHNS, CDR2 SASEGT.

The sample holds a few counts of this clone. V gene TRBV4-1 combines with J gene TRBJ2-1, with 8 bases that match TRBD2. V was pared by 1 base and J by 0 bases, with 5 bases of the junction left unmatched. This CDR3 comprises 17 residues. CDR1 and CDR2 (germline): MGHRA, YSYEKL. Here the CDR3 reads CASSQGGGTSSYNEQFF. CDR3 coding DNA: TGCGCCAGCAGCCAAGGCGGGGGGACTAGCTCCTACAATGAGCAGTTCTTC.

The chain has TRBV5-1 and TRBJ2-5, with D perhaps matching TRBD2 (5 bases). V lost 0 bases, J lost 3 bases, and 6 bases lay in between. CDR1 SGHRS and CDR2 YFSETQ come from the germline V gene. The CDR3 totals 13 residues. CDR3 nucleotides: TGCGCCAGCAGCTTGGATAGCGAAGAGACCCAGTACTTC. Its protein is CASSLDSEETQYF.

The chain recombines TRBV28 with TRBJ1-2, with D unresolved. Per the germline V gene, CDR1 is MDHEN and CDR2 is SYDVKM. This CDR3 spans 14 amino acids. Trimming pared 3 bases from V and 8 bases from J, leaving 16 bases between. Here the CDR3 DNA reads TGTGCCAGCAGTTTCCGTCTTGCCAGGTGGGGCTACACCTTC. Residues: CASSFRLARWGYTF.

The chain carries TRBV7-2 and TRBJ2-2, with 8 bases identical to TRBD2. Trimming cost V 6 bases and J 5 bases; bases outside gene matches: 8. Germline CDR1 is SGHTA and CDR2 is FQGNSA. This CDR3 has 15 amino acids. CDR3 nucleotides: TGTGCCAGCAGAAACCGGGAGGGAGGTACCGGGGAGCTGTTTTTT. Protein product: CASRNREGGTGELFF.

This rearrangement joins TRBV14 to TRBJ2-7; D unresolved. CDR3 length: 15 residues. The germline gives CDR1 SGHDN, CDR2 FVKESK. Trimming cost V 4 bases and J 2 bases, with 15 bases left between them. The CDR3 reads CASSLRHLGPYEQYF. The CDR3 DNA reads TGTGCCAGCAGCCTCAGACACTTGGGCCCCTACGAGCAGTACTTC.

This rearrangement joins TRBV18 to TRBJ2-2, with D possibly matching TRBD2 (6 bases). This CDR3 has 16 amino acids. Trimming pared 7 bases from V and 6 bases from J, leaving 21 bases between. CDR1 is KGHSH, CDR2 LQKENI, per germline. The CDR3 reads CASFTNPRTTPGELFF. In nucleotides, the CDR3 is TGTGCCAGCTTCACAAACCCCCGGACTACCCCCGGGGAGCTGTTTTTT.

V and J are TRBV5-6 and TRBJ2-7, with D tentatively TRBD1 (6 bases). The length of the CDR3 is 15 residues. V was trimmed by 2 bases and J by 2 bases, leaving 14 bases between them. The V gene's germline CDR1 is SGHDT and CDR2 YYEEEE. The CDR3 sequence is CASSLPGTRTYEQYF. As DNA, the CDR3 is TGTGCCAGCAGCTTACCCGGGACAAGGACCTACGAGCAGTACTTC.

The chain combines TRBV5-6 with TRBJ1-1; perhaps TRBD1 as D (5 bases). Germline V CDR1 and CDR2: SGHDT, YYEEEE. There are 14 residues in the CDR3. Trimming shortened V by 0 bases and J by 5 bases, and 11 bases separated the two germline ends. The CDR3 region is CASSLGMGGTEAFF. The CDR3 bases are TGTGCCAGCAGCTTGGGTATGGGGGGTACTGAAGCTTTCTTT.

The V gene is TRBV28, the J gene TRBJ1-5, with D tentatively TRBD1 (5 bases). Trimming cost V 7 bases and J 5 bases, with 15 bases left between them. The CDR3 covers 14 residues. The germline CDR1 and CDR2 sequences are MDHEN and SYDVKM. CDR3 sequence: CASIKRQGYQPQHF. The CDR3 nucleotides are TGTGCCAGCATCAAGCGCCAGGGCTATCAGCCCCAGCATTTT.

This chain links TRBV7-8 with TRBJ2-2, with a weak D call TRBD2 (6 bases). CDR3 length equals 16 residues. V gave up 2 bases and J gave up 5 bases, with 15 bases separating them. CDR1 SGHVS and CDR2 FQNEAQ come from the germline V gene. CDR3 coding DNA: TGTGCCAGCAGCTTATTTGGCGGGAAAACTACCGGGGAGCTGTTTTTT. As protein: CASSLFGGKTTGELFF.

This sequence joins TRBV6-6 and TRBJ2-7, with D tentatively TRBD1 (8 bases). The CDR3 contains 13 residues. The germline V and J ends were trimmed by 5 bases and 6 bases, with 14 bases remaining between them. Germline V gives CDR1 MNHNY, CDR2 SVGAGI (reference sequence). The CDR3 nucleotides are TGTGCCAGCAGTCCCTACAGGGGGGGCGAGCAGTACTTC. Translating it yields CASSPYRGGEQYF.

V usage is TRBV4-2 and J usage is TRBJ1-1; the match to TRBD1 covers 8 bases. From germline, CDR1 is LGHNA and CDR2 YNFKEQ. The CDR3 spans 18 residues. Germline trimming cut 0 bases from V and 0 bases from J; bases unmatched to any gene: 9. The CDR3 region is CASSQDLGDRTLNTEAFF. For the CDR3, the DNA is TGTGCCAGCAGCCAAGATCTGGGGGACAGGACCCTGAACACTGAAGCTTTCTTT.

The chain combines TRBV5-1 with TRBJ2-1, with 7 bases identical to TRBD1. J lost 8 bases, V lost 4 bases, and 3 bases had no gene match. The germline gives CDR1 SGHRS, CDR2 YFSETQ. The CDR3 has 12 residues. The CDR3 DNA sequence: TGCGCCAGCAGCATTACAGGGGATGAGCAGTTCTTC. It yields the protein CASSITGDEQFF.

The gene calls are TRBV27 and TRBJ2-5, with 7 bases identical to TRBD1. The end of the DNA fits TRBJ2-7 better, so the J call may be wrong. CDR3 size: 17 residues. Germline V lookup: CDR1 MNHEY, CDR2 SMNVEV (reference sequence). For the CDR3, the DNA is TGTGCCAGCAGTTTATGGGCCGGGGACAGAGGACCGTACGAGCAGTACTTC. Encoded protein: CASSLWAGDRGPYEQYF.

This clone was found once. The rearrangement joins TRBV29-1 to TRBJ2-2, with D possibly being TRBD1 (5 bases). The CDR3 covers 12 residues. Trimming took 6 bases from V and 6 from J, leaving 11 bases between them. Per germline, CDR1 SQVTM and CDR2 ANQGSEA. The CDR3, as DNA: TGCAGCGTAGCTCTAGGGGCCGGGGAGCTGTTTTTT. Amino acids: CSVALGAGELFF.

CDR3 amino acids: CASSPDSSYQPQHF. In DNA form, the CDR3 reads TGTGCCAGCAGCCCGGACAGTTCATATCAGCCCCAGCATTTT. The chain links TRBV7-2 to TRBJ1-5; a weak D match, TRBD1 (6 bases). Germline V lookup: CDR1 SGHTA, CDR2 FQGNSA. Trimming removed 5 bases from V and 5 bases from J, with 13 bases in between. This CDR3 comprises 14 residues.

The V and J genes are TRBV7-6 and TRBJ2-7; 11 nucleotides match TRBD1. This CDR3 has 17 residues. V shed 1 base, J shed 4 bases, and the junction held 9 bases outside the gene matches. In germline, CDR1 is SGHVS, CDR2 FNYEAQ. The CDR3 spells CASSLDLPGQGVYEQYF. DNA of the CDR3: TGTGCCAGCAGCTTAGACCTACCGGGACAGGGGGTTTACGAGCAGTACTTC.

For the CDR3, the DNA is TGTGCCATCCACAGGGGCGCTAACAATGAGCAGTTCTTC. It yields the protein CAIHRGANNEQFF. The genes are TRBV10-3 and TRBJ2-1; 7 nucleotides line up with TRBD1. Unmatched junction bases numbered 6, after V lost 8 bases and J lost 5 bases. The CDR3 length is 13 residues. CDR1 ENHRY and CDR2 SYGVKD come from the germline V gene.

The genes are TRBV28 and TRBJ1-5; possibly TRBD1 for D (6 bases). Per the germline V gene, CDR1 is MDHEN and CDR2 is SYDVKM. The CDR3 is 14 residues long. The germline V and J ends were trimmed by 2 bases and 4 bases, with 9 bases remaining between them. CDR3 loop: CASSLGQRNQPQHF. CDR3 sequence (DNA): TGTGCCAGCAGTTTAGGACAGAGAAATCAGCCCCAGCATTTT.

This chain links TRBV10-3 with TRBJ1-2; TRBD1 is a possible D gene (5 bases). Trimming left V 0 bases short and J 4 bases short, with 9 bases between. This CDR3 spans 14 amino acids. Germline CDR1 and CDR2: ENHRY and SYGVKD. CDR3 DNA sequence: TGTGCCATCAGTGAGTCGGGGCGGCTCTATGGCTACACCTTC. It specifies CAISESGRLYGYTF.

The V and J genes are TRBV10-3 and TRBJ2-2; 8 bases map to TRBD2. Germline CDR1 ENHRY, CDR2 SYGVKD. V lost 4 bases, J lost 5 bases, and 6 bases stayed unmatched. The CDR3 covers 15 residues. This CDR3 is CAISGIGGGTGELFF. CDR3 coding DNA: TGTGCCATCAGTGGTATCGGGGGGGGTACCGGGGAGCTGTTTTTT.

The chain carries TRBV9 and TRBJ2-1; 10 bases fit TRBD1. Unmatched junction bases numbered 7, after V lost 7 bases and J lost 3 bases. CDR3 length: 15 residues. Germline lookup yields CDR1 SGDLS and CDR2 YYNGEE. This chain's CDR3 is CASSMRDRGYNEQFF. Here the CDR3 DNA reads TGTGCCAGCTCGATGCGGGACAGGGGCTACAATGAGCAGTTCTTC.

A few counts support this clone. The V call is TRBV20-1, the J call TRBJ2-7; D unresolved. The germline V gene has CDR1 DFQATT and CDR2 SNEGSKA (reference sequence). The CDR3 has 10 residues. V was clipped by 6 bases and J by 6 bases, with 9 bases between them. The CDR3 loop reads CSARSREQYF. Written as DNA, the CDR3 is TGCAGTGCCCGTTCCCGCGAGCAGTACTTC.

The chain is built from TRBV6-1 and TRBJ1-2; 8 nucleotides line up with TRBD1. Germline V lookup: CDR1 MNHNS, CDR2 SASEGT. The CDR3 is 17 amino acids. V lost 4 bases to trimming and J lost 0 bases; unmatched junction nucleotides: 10. This CDR3 is CASSAQGAVSPNYGYTF. CDR3 bases: TGTGCCAGCAGTGCCCAGGGGGCCGTCTCTCCTAACTATGGCTACACCTTC.

The chain joins TRBV4-2 to TRBJ2-7, with 8 bases matching TRBD1. Germline V gives CDR1 LGHNA, CDR2 YNFKEQ. V lost 1 base to trimming and J lost 0 bases; unmatched junction nucleotides: 2. The CDR3 length is 15 residues. The CDR3 spells CASSQVTGGSYEQYF. Written as DNA, the CDR3 is TGTGCCAGCAGCCAAGTAACAGGGGGCTCCTACGAGCAGTACTTC.

V and J are TRBV2 and TRBJ1-1, with D perhaps TRBD1 (6 bases). With 4 bases removed from V and 5 bases from J, the gap between germline ends came to 17 bases. Looked up from germline, CDR1 is SNHLY and CDR2 is FYNNEI. CDR3 length: 15 residues. In DNA, the CDR3 is TGTGCCAGCAGTGTAGGGGGGGGGTCGGGGACTGAAGCTTTCTTT. Protein product: CASSVGGGSGTEAFF. Supplemented by reference TRBV2 and TRBJ1-1, the full variable domain reads EPEVTQTPSHQVTQMGQEVILRCVPISNHLYFYWYRQILGQKVEFLVSFYNNEISEKSEIFDDQFSVERPDGSNFTLKIRSTKLEDSAMYFCASSVGGGSGTEAFFGQGTRLTVV.